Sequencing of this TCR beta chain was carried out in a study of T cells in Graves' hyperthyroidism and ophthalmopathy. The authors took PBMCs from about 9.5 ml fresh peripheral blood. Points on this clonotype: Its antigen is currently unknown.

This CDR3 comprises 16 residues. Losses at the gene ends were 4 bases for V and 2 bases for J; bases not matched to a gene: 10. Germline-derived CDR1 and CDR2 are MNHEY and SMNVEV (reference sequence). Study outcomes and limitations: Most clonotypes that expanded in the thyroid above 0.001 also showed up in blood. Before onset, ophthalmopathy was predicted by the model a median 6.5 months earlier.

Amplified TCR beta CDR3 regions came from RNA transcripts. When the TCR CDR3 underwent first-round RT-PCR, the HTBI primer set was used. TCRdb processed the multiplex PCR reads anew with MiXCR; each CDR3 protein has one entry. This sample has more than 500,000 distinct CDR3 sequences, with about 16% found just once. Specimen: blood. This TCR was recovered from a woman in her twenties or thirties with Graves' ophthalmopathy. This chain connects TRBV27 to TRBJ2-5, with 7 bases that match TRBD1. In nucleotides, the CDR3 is TGTGCCAGCAGTTACTTGACAGGGCGAGGACAAGAGACCCAGTACTTC. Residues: CASSYLTGRGQETQYF.